These 29 T cell receptor beta chains came from one sample sequenced in a study of T cell responses to AZD1222 COVID-19 vaccine. Assay used: immunoSEQ multiplex PCR; TCRdb lists only in-frame clones, some missing. Among about 180,000 clones, approximately 90% were seen once, and the ten largest hold 26%. Here the sequenced sample was peripheral blood, taken 28 days after the second AZD1222 dose. These receptors all come from an adult who received the AZD1222 COVID-19 vaccine.

In this sample, this clone turned up once. The V gene is TRBV11-3, the J gene TRBJ2-1; tentatively, D is TRBD1 or TRBD2 (5 bases each). The germline gives CDR1 SGHNT, CDR2 YENEEA. The V end was cut by 5 bases, the J end by 7 bases, with 9 bases between. CDR3 size: 12 residues. CDR3 sequence reads: CASSVGRNEQFF. Here the CDR3 DNA reads TGTGCCAGCAGCGTGGGACGGAATGAGCAGTTCTTC.

CDR3 DNA: TGTGCCAGCAGTTTATTTTACTCCTACGAGCAGTACTTC. This sequence encodes CASSLFYSYEQYF. The chain recombines TRBV27 with TRBJ2-7, with D hard to call. Trimming cost V 1 base and J 0 bases, with 4 bases left between them. This CDR3 contains 13 residues. CDR1 and CDR2 (germline): MNHEY, SMNVEV (reference sequence).

In its sample, this clone was seen once. V is TRBV6-2 or TRBV6-3 and J is TRBJ1-1; no firm D call. The CDR3 totals 14 residues. Trimming shortened V by 4 bases and J by 1 base, and 10 bases separated the two germline ends. Per germline, CDR1 MNHEY and CDR2 SVGEGT. Written as DNA, the CDR3 is TGTGCCAGCAGTTGGGCCCAGGAGAACACTGAAGCTTTCTTT. Amino acids: CASSWAQENTEAFF.

This chain uses TRBV6-2 or TRBV6-3 with TRBJ2-7; TRBD2 aligns across 9 bases. Germline V CDR1 and CDR2: MNHEY, SVGEGT. The CDR3 sequence is 16 residues long. J was trimmed by 3 bases and V by 6 bases; bases with no gene match: 12. In DNA, the CDR3 is TGTGCCAGCAGCCTTGGGCCTAGCGGGATAGACTACGAGCAGTACTTC. Residues: CASSLGPSGIDYEQYF.

The gene calls are TRBV19 and TRBJ2-1, with 11 bases that match TRBD2. This CDR3 region has 13 residues. Trimming at V came to 2 bases and at J to 16 bases, leaving 7 bases not matched to a gene. Germline V gene data show CDR1 as LNHDA and CDR2 as SQIVND (reference sequence). The CDR3 bases are TGTGCCAGTAGTATACACACGACTAGCGGGATTTTCTTC. Protein: CASSIHTTSGIFF.

This sequence joins TRBV5-5 and TRBJ1-1; D uncertain. V was shortened by 3 bases and J by 0 bases, with 6 bases between the two germline ends. Germline V CDR1 and CDR2: SGHKS, YYEKEE (reference sequence). CDR3 length equals 13 residues. The CDR3 here is CASSSSMNTEAFF. The CDR3 DNA reads TGTGCCAGCAGCTCGTCCATGAACACTGAAGCTTTCTTT.

The chain joins TRBV9 to TRBJ2-5; D is ambiguous. Germline CDR1 reads SGDLS; CDR2 reads YYNGEE. Trimming shortened V by 0 bases and J by 6 bases, and 9 bases separated the two germline ends. The CDR3 has 13 residues. In DNA, the CDR3 is TGTGCCAGCAGCGTAGGGCCATTAAAGACCCAGTACTTC. Translated, it gives CASSVGPLKTQYF. The full variable domain, completed using reference TRBV9 and TRBJ2-5, is DSGVTQTPKHLITATGQRVTLRCSPRSGDLSVYWYQQSLDQGLQFLIQYYNGEERAKGNILERFSAQQFPDLHSELNLSSLELGDSALYFCASSVGPLKTQYFGPGTRLLVL.

Comments on this clone: A read error may produce the germline difference seen at one junction end. The V and J genes are TRBV4-1 and TRBJ2-7; 7 bases map to TRBD1. CDR1 and CDR2 from the germline V gene are MGHRA and YSYEKL. There are 15 residues in the CDR3. CDR3 coding DNA: TGTGCCAGCAGCCCTAGGGGGCAGGGGGCCTACGAGCAGTACTTC. It specifies CASSPRGQGAYEQYF.

Only a few counts were recorded for this clone. The rearrangement uses TRBV23-1 and TRBJ2-1; 16 bases fit TRBD2. TRBV23-1 is known as an ORF, though its function is uncertain. The CDR3 contains 19 residues. The V and J ends lost 8 bases and 6 bases, in that order; junction bases with no gene match: 16. DNA for the CDR3: TGCGCCAGCTCCTTTCCCGGGACTAGCGGGAGGGCCGGGTTCAATGAGCAGTTCTTC. It translates to CASSFPGTSGRAGFNEQFF.

CDR3 protein: CASSLAGTSTDTQYF. The CDR3 nucleotides read TGTGCCAGCAGTTTGGCGGGGACTAGCACAGATACGCAGTATTTT. The rearrangement links TRBV28 to TRBJ2-3; maybe TRBD2 (6 bases). The ends were cut back, 3 bases at V and 0 bases at J, with 10 bases in the middle. Germline loops: CDR1 MDHEN, CDR2 SYDVKM. The CDR3 totals 15 residues.

This chain connects TRBV7-2 to TRBJ2-3; D perhaps matches TRBD2 (5 bases). Germline values: CDR1 SGHTA, CDR2 FQGNSA. The V and J ends lost 3 bases and 2 bases respectively, with 18 bases between them. The CDR3 totals 17 residues. The CDR3 is CASSFELLGSATDTQYF. As DNA, the CDR3 is TGTGCCAGCAGCTTCGAACTACTAGGGAGTGCCACAGATACGCAGTATTTT.

V is TRBV6-5 and J is TRBJ1-2; 7 bases match TRBD1. Unmatched junction bases numbered 10, after V lost 6 bases and J lost 6 bases. From germline, CDR1 is MNHEY and CDR2 SVGAGI. The CDR3 totals 14 residues. The CDR3 reads CASSLTGWGNGYTF. Written as DNA, the CDR3 is TGTGCCAGCAGCCTGACAGGGTGGGGTAATGGCTACACCTTC.

The chain is built from TRBV7-3 and TRBJ2-7; possible D gene TRBD1, 8 bases. V lost 5 bases, J lost 4 bases, and 15 bases lay in between. The CDR3 is 14 amino acids. Germline lookup yields CDR1 SGHTA and CDR2 FQGTGA. This chain's CDR3 is CASSPQGGGYEQYF. CDR3 coding DNA: TGTGCCAGCAGCCCACAGGGGGGAGGGTACGAGCAGTACTTC.

J is TRBJ1-1 and V is TRBV6-1; unclear D gene. With 2 bases removed from V and 4 bases from J, the gap between germline ends came to 8 bases. CDR3 length equals 13 residues. Germline V lookup: CDR1 MNHNS, CDR2 SASEGT. The CDR3 loop reads CASSELSGTEAFF. CDR3 nucleotide sequence: TGTGCCAGCAGTGAATTGTCTGGCACTGAAGCTTTCTTT.

The rearrangement uses TRBV6-6 and TRBJ2-7; 7 bases map to TRBD2. Germline V gene data show CDR1 as MNHNY and CDR2 as SVGAGI (reference sequence). V dropped 6 bases and J dropped 7; count of bases not matched to a gene: 15. The CDR3 sequence is 15 residues long. The CDR3 DNA is TGTGCCAGCAGCCCCCCGTGGGAGGGAGTAGAAGAGCAGTACTTC. Amino acid sequence: CASSPPWEGVEEQYF.

The chain has TRBV25-1 and TRBJ2-5; D possibly uses TRBD1 or TRBD2 (5 bases each). The CDR3 runs 14 residues. From germline, CDR1 is MGHDK and CDR2 SYGVNS. V lost 7 bases, J lost 3 bases, and 15 bases lay in between. CDR3 protein: CASTVRQGEETQYF. CDR3 DNA sequence: TGTGCCAGCACCGTAAGGCAGGGAGAAGAGACCCAGTACTTC.

V and J are TRBV28 and TRBJ2-7, with D possibly being TRBD1 or TRBD2 (5 bases each). Trimming took 7 bases from V and 1 from J, leaving 17 bases between them. Per germline, CDR1 MDHEN and CDR2 SYDVKM. The CDR3 loop spans 15 amino acids. The CDR3: CASTQGVARSYEQYF. In DNA, the CDR3 is TGTGCCAGCACTCAAGGGGTAGCGAGATCCTACGAGCAGTACTTC.

This clone showed up just once. The chain is built from TRBV6-2 or TRBV6-3 and TRBJ2-7, with 7 positions matching TRBD2. The junction had 5 bases not matched to a gene; V was cut back by 5 bases and J by 1 base. Germline CDR1 reads MNHEY; CDR2 reads SVGEGT. The CDR3 contains 14 residues. CDR3 sequence reads: CASSRGGLSYEQYF. For the CDR3, the DNA is TGTGCCAGCAGTCGCGGGGGACTTTCCTACGAGCAGTACTTC.

The chain is built from TRBV5-1 and TRBJ1-2, with a weak D call TRBD1 (5 bases). CDR1 and CDR2 from the germline V gene are SGHRS and YFSETQ. The CDR3 consists of 16 residues. V dropped 3 bases and J dropped 4 bases, with 19 bases sitting between them. The CDR3 nucleotides are TGCGCCAGCAGCTCTACAGGAAACACGCTTGGCTATGGCTACACCTTC. Amino acid sequence: CASSSTGNTLGYGYTF.

The rearrangement uses TRBV11-3 and TRBJ1-1; D not resolved. This CDR3 is built from 13 residues. The V end was cut by 2 bases, the J end by 1 base, with 5 bases between. CDR1 is SGHNT, CDR2 YENEEA, per germline. The CDR3 spells CASSLQANTEAFF. DNA of the CDR3: TGTGCCAGCAGCTTACAGGCGAACACTGAAGCTTTCTTT.

The chain employs TRBV6-5 and TRBJ2-7; maybe TRBD1 (5 bases). The CDR3 runs 12 residues. CDR1 is MNHEY and CDR2 is SVGAGI in the germline V gene. V gave up 2 bases and J gave up 4 bases, with 6 bases separating them. CDR3 in DNA: TGTGCCAGCAGTTACAGGGGTTACGAGCAGTACTTC. Its protein is CASSYRGYEQYF.

This clone was seen a few times. The rearrangement joins TRBV5-1 to TRBJ2-7; TRBD2 agrees at 7 bases. This CDR3 spans 15 amino acids. V was pared by 4 bases and J by 2 bases, with 9 bases of the junction left unmatched. Germline loops: CDR1 SGHRS, CDR2 YFSETQ. In DNA, the CDR3 is TGCGCCAGCAGCCCGAGGGCTAGCGGAACCTACGAGCAGTACTTC. It specifies CASSPRASGTYEQYF.

As regards this clone: Sequence at one end of the junction differs from germline and may be a read error. The chain has TRBV28 and TRBJ2-1; 11 bases map to TRBD2. The CDR3 is 14 residues long. The germline CDR1 and CDR2 sequences are MDHEN and SYDVKM. The CDR3 nucleotides read TGTGCCAGCATTTTAGCGGGAGGGGGAGGTGAGCAGTTCTTC. Translated: CASILAGGGGEQFF.

This sequence joins TRBV28 and TRBJ1-5; tentatively, D is TRBD1 (5 bases). Germline CDR1 MDHEN, CDR2 SYDVKM. This CDR3 contains 12 residues. The germline V and J ends were trimmed by 7 bases and 6 bases, with 10 bases remaining between them. Here the CDR3 DNA reads TGTGCCAGCAACGCAGGGTTTCAGCCCCAGCATTTT. This sequence encodes CASNAGFQPQHF. Complete variable domain (other parts from reference TRBV28 and TRBJ1-5): DVKVTQSSRYLVKRTGEKVFLECVQDMDHENMFWYRQDPGLGLRLIYFSYDVKMKEKGDIPEGYSVSREKKERFSLILESASTNQTSMYLCASNAGFQPQHFGDGTRLSIL.

This chain connects TRBV9 to TRBJ2-1; D is uncertain. V was clipped by 0 bases and J by 3 bases, with 7 bases between them. This CDR3 has 14 residues. Per the germline V gene, CDR1 is SGDLS and CDR2 is YYNGEE. The CDR3 DNA follows: TGTGCCAGCAGCGTAGGTTCTGGCTACAATGAGCAGTTCTTC. Translation gives CASSVGSGYNEQFF.

The V and J genes are TRBV3-1 (or the pseudogene TRBV3-2) and TRBJ2-4, with 7 bases that match TRBD1. This CDR3 is 15 amino acids long. Germline trimming cut 2 bases from V and 5 bases from J; bases unmatched to any gene: 6. Germline CDR1 and CDR2: LGHDT and YNNKEL (reference sequence). The CDR3 region is CASSQTEGTENIQYF. The DNA for the CDR3 is TGTGCCAGCAGCCAAACCGAGGGGACAGAAAACATTCAGTACTTC.

This clone has only a few counts. CDR3 in DNA: TGCGCCAGCAGCCAGGAAGGGCTTTCTGGAAACACCATATATTTT. Translating it yields CASSQEGLSGNTIYF. V gene TRBV4-3 combines with J gene TRBJ1-3, with no clear D. Germline V gene data show CDR1 as LGHNA and CDR2 as YSLEER. The CDR3 runs to 15 residues. Trimming pared 3 bases from V and 1 base from J, leaving 10 bases between.

The rearrangement links TRBV4-1 to TRBJ1-1; 7 bases map to TRBD1. The length of the CDR3 is 16 residues. The germline CDR1 and CDR2 sequences are MGHRA and YSYEKL. V lost 4 bases, J lost 4 bases, and 12 bases stayed unmatched. DNA of the CDR3: TGCGCCAGCAGCCGGGGGCAGGGGGACTGGGGCACTGAAGCTTTCTTT. It is translated as CASSRGQGDWGTEAFF.

This clone occurred once. This chain joins TRBV5-1 and TRBJ1-1; no firm D call. Per germline, CDR1 SGHRS and CDR2 YFSETQ. CDR3 length: 14 residues. V lost 1 base to trimming and J lost 1 base, with 8 bases between them. The CDR3 loop reads CASSLRPTNTEAFF. Written as DNA, the CDR3 is TGCGCCAGCAGCTTGCGGCCAACGAACACTGAAGCTTTCTTT.